The 12 T cell receptor beta chains listed next were all sequenced from one sample in a study of T cells in Graves' hyperthyroidism and ophthalmopathy. What was amplified from RNA transcripts were TCR beta CDR3 regions. Using the HTBI primer set, a first-round RT-PCR was run on the TCR CDR3. TCRdb re-derived calls from the multiplex PCR reads in MiXCR, one entry per CDR3 protein. This table has roughly 700,000 distinct CDR3 sequences, 12% to 15% appearing once. The specimen sequenced was blood. These receptors were obtained from a woman between 18 and 29 years old with Graves' hyperthyroidism.

A few counts support this clonotype. The chain carries TRBV5-6 and TRBJ2-1, with D unclear. Trimming stripped 4 bases from V and 7 bases from J, with 12 bases between. The length of the CDR3 is 13 residues. The germline gives CDR1 SGHDT, CDR2 YYEEEE. The CDR3 reads CASSGPSWNEQFF. CDR3 sequence (DNA): TGTGCCAGCAGCGGTCCCAGCTGGAATGAGCAGTTCTTC.

The table lists this clonotype with a few counts. V usage is TRBV7-2 and J usage is TRBJ2-1, with TRBD2 matching 9 bases. This CDR3 region has 14 residues. Germline V lookup: CDR1 SGHTA, CDR2 FQGNSA. With V trimmed by 2 bases and J by 7 bases, 3 bases remained unmatched. CDR3 nucleotide sequence: TGTGCCAGCAGCTTATATAGCGGGAGAAATGAGCAGTTCTTC. It specifies CASSLYSGRNEQFF.

The rearrangement uses TRBV6-2 or TRBV6-3 and TRBJ2-1; 9 nucleotides line up with TRBD2. Germline CDR1 is MNHEY and CDR2 is SVGEGT. This CDR3 spans 16 amino acids. V shed 6 bases and J 9 bases; nucleotides not matched to a gene: 15. CDR3 bases: TGTGCCAGCAGCCCCCTTAGCGGGAGAGCTTACGGTGAGCAGTTCTTC. Encoded protein: CASSPLSGRAYGEQFF.

This chain joins TRBV12-3 or TRBV12-4 and TRBJ2-1, with 10 bases identical to TRBD2. This CDR3 comprises 15 residues. Unmatched junction bases numbered 7, after V lost 4 bases and J lost 7 bases. CDR3 coding DNA: TGTGCCAGCAGTTCCTCTAGCGGGAGTCTGAATGAGCAGTTCTTC. Its translation: CASSSSSGSLNEQFF.

The chain uses TRBV27 and TRBJ2-7; 9 nucleotides align to TRBD1. Germline trimming cut 1 base from V and 7 bases from J; bases unmatched to any gene: 8. CDR1 is MNHEY, CDR2 SMNVEV, per germline (reference sequence). The CDR3 covers 15 residues. The CDR3 DNA reads as TGTGCCAGCAGTTTATGGGGGACAGGGCTAGGGGAGCAGTACTTC. This sequence encodes CASSLWGTGLGEQYF.

A remark on this clonotype: At one of its ends the junction is not consistent with the germline gene, which may arise from a read error. The CDR3 region is CGSSDRGKTSPLHF. As DNA, the CDR3 is TGTGGCAGCAGTGACAGGGGAAAGACTTCACCCCTCCACTTT. The chain has TRBV2 and TRBJ1-6, with 8 bases aligning to TRBD1. The CDR3 is made up of 14 amino acids. Germline V gene sequence: CDR1 SNHLY, CDR2 FYNNEI. Drawing the rest from reference TRBV2 and TRBJ1-6, the complete variable domain is EPEVTQTPSHQVTQMGQEVILRCVPISNHLYFYWYRQILGQKVEFLVSFYNNEISEKSEIFDDQFSVERPDGSNFTLKIRSTKLEDSAMYFCGSSDRGKTSPLHFGNGTRLTVT.

The CDR3 coding sequence is TGTGCCTGGAGTCCCGGCCGGGGGACCTATGGCTACACCTTC. It specifies CAWSPGRGTYGYTF. The rearrangement joins TRBV30 to TRBJ1-2; tentative D call: TRBD1 (5 bases). The CDR3 is 14 amino acids. Germline CDR1 and CDR2: GTSNPN and SVGIG (reference sequence). V shed 2 bases and J shed 4 bases, with 14 bases lying between them.

This clonotype came up many times. The genes are TRBV28 and TRBJ2-5, with 9 bases that match TRBD2. Unmatched junction bases numbered 10, after V lost 6 bases and J lost 2 bases. The CDR3 consists of 16 residues. CDR1 is MDHEN, CDR2 SYDVKM, per germline. The CDR3: CASRLNLAGVQETQYF. The DNA of the CDR3 is TGTGCCAGCAGGCTGAATTTAGCGGGAGTACAAGAGACCCAGTACTTC. The variable domain in full, with the rest retrieved from reference TRBV28 and TRBJ2-5, is DVKVTQSSRYLVKRTGEKVFLECVQDMDHENMFWYRQDPGLGLRLIYFSYDVKMKEKGDIPEGYSVSREKKERFSLILESASTNQTSMYLCASRLNLAGVQETQYFGPGTRLLVL.

This clonotype has ten or more counts. This chain connects TRBV7-8 to TRBJ1-2, with 10 positions matching TRBD1. The CDR3 contains 14 residues. CDR1 is SGHVS, CDR2 FQNEAQ, per germline. V shed 3 bases and J 3 bases; nucleotides not matched to a gene: 1. The DNA for the CDR3 is TGTGCCAGCAGCTTTGGGACAGGGGACTATGGCTACACCTTC. Translation gives CASSFGTGDYGYTF. Based on the CDR3 plus reference TRBV7-8 and TRBJ1-2, the full variable domain is GAGVSQSPRYKVAKRGQDVALRCDPISGHVSLFWYQQALGQGPEFLTYFQNEAQLDKSGLPSDRFFAERPEGSVSTLKIQRTQQEDSAVYLCASSFGTGDYGYTFGSGTRLTVV.

This clonotype has at least ten counts. CDR3 DNA sequence: TGTGCCAGCAGAAAAGCGGGAGGGCCGGGTGAGCAGTTCTTC. This encodes CASRKAGGPGEQFF. The chain carries TRBV7-9 and TRBJ2-1; 10 bases are a match to TRBD2. With 6 bases clipped from V and 9 bases from J, the junction kept 8 bases outside the gene matches. This CDR3 is built from 14 residues. Germline CDR1 is SEHNR and CDR2 is FQNEAQ (reference sequence). Combining the CDR3 with reference TRBV7-9 and TRBJ2-1 gives the whole variable domain DTGVSQNPRHKITKRGQNVTFRCDPISEHNRLYWYRQTLGQGPEFLTYFQNEAQLEKSRLLSDRFSAERPKGSFSTLEIQRTEQGDSAMYLCASRKAGGPGEQFFGPGTRLTVL.

The chain joins TRBV19 to TRBJ2-1; no firm D call. The CDR3 has 18 amino acids. V lost 10 bases, J lost 6 bases, and 31 bases lay in between. Germline V gene sequence: CDR1 LNHDA, CDR2 SQIVND (reference sequence). CDR3 nucleotides: TGTGCCAACCCATTGGTGGACGGAGTTAATAATTTGGGCAATGAGCAGTTCTTC. Amino acid sequence: CANPLVDGVNNLGNEQFF.

The genes are TRBV28 and TRBJ2-5, with D perhaps matching TRBD1 (5 bases). Germline loops: CDR1 MDHEN, CDR2 SYDVKM. The V end was cut by 6 bases, the J end by 5 bases, with 22 bases between. CDR3 length equals 16 residues. CDR3 region: CASRTMTLGQTETQYF. The CDR3 DNA reads as TGTGCCAGCAGGACAATGACGCTCGGACAAACGGAGACCCAGTACTTC.